This T cell receptor (beta chain) was profiled in a study of blood T cell repertoires in COVID-19 (TCRdb year 2020). Background on the whole study: Samples covering the acute and convalescent phases of COVID-19 were provided by collaborators in the United States, Italy and Spain. The prospective study material was composed of cDNA or gDNA derived from T cells, B-cell-depleted T cells, or PBMCs. Deeply sampled blood TCRbeta repertoires from subjects exposed to, actively infected with, or recovered from COVID-19 were included in the dataset. The repertoires were released in a freely available public database meant as a resource for research on the immune response to SARS-CoV-2. Samples were obtained from the ongoing ImmuneRACE study (first 160 participants) and from 1,200 or so subjects provided by 6 global collaborators. The sample metadata nearly always contained a de-identified subject ID, COVID-19 status, age in years and sex. HLA class I and class II types, where available, came from metadata supplied by the sample provider rather than from assay-based typing. Results the study describes overall, beyond this receptor: The amount of clinical and demographic metadata varied by source and participant and was provided uncurated.

The collaborating institutions used their own protocols to collect whole blood in K2EDTA tubes. For TCRbeta analysis, collaborators shipped samples in one of three forms: frozen whole blood, isolated PBMCs, or DNA extracted from either of those sample types. The CDR3 goes from the cysteine to the phenylalanine over 15 residues. The read is trimmed to its CDR3 DNA, 45 bases read in frame from base 1. Looking up the germline V gene (reference sequence) yields CDR1 LGHDT and CDR2 YNNKEL. V loses 2 bases, J loses 6 bases, and the germline ends lie 14 bases apart. A note on this clone: Its antigen is currently not known. No qualities accompany the bases; no much larger clone lies one base away.

TCRbeta CDR3 regions were amplified from genomic DNA by means of the immunoSEQ Assay, a bias-controlled multiplex PCR. As for the original processing: The number of nucleated cells in each sample was estimated from the amplification of reference gene primers within the assay. To quantify the absolute abundance of each unique TCRbeta CDR3 rearrangement, sequence reads were collapsed and filtered. For each sample, productive Simpson clonality was calculated by taking the square root of Simpson's diversity index across productive rearrangements. The clones in this table, taken by TCRdb from immuneACCESS, are in-frame only. Not every clone is retained; where verified, under half of the shortfall comes from an unresolved V gene, and the cause of the rest is unknown. V and J calls and clone size are copied from that table; D and trimming were computed from the DNA. The sample data list roughly 53,000 clones, and about nine tenths of these were observed just once. The biggest ten clones account for roughly 1.6% of the sample.

The sequence was collected from a man aged 55 to 69 with acute or convalescent COVID-19. The rearranged chain carries TRBV3-1 (or the pseudogene TRBV3-2) and TRBJ2-1; TRBD1 might be the D gene, on 5 matching bases. The sample taken for sequencing was peripheral blood. The sequenced DNA is TGTGCCAGCAGCCAAAACTTAGGGGCTGCCAATGAGCAGTTCTTC. Its coded protein is CASSQNLGAANEQFF.